A selection of T cell receptor beta chains follows, all from one sample in a study of cytomegalovirus exposure and HLA in healthy donors. Repertoires were generated with immunoSEQ multiplex PCR, while TCRdb's copy carries only in-frame clones and drops some. Altogether roughly 180,000 clones are present, approximately 80% being singletons, with the ten largest covering 4.8%. Material for sequencing was PBMCs. These receptors came from a man aged 18 to 30 in good health and CMV-seronegative. The conserved cysteine and the conserved F or W are not part of the CDR3 here. The order of the fields is clone size, D gene, V gene, CDR3 protein. D genes are given only for firm matches. Size is omitted from some rows. Given values are once, few, many or a class for expanded clones.

abundance: .; d_gene: .; v_gene: TRBV27; CDR3aa: ATAQEGVRRAKLF
abundance: .; d_gene: TRBD2; v_gene: TRBV5-1; CDR3aa: ASSLAPSGGTISDTQY
abundance: .; d_gene: .; v_gene: TRBV6-1; CDR3aa: ASIEGYGYT
abundance: .; d_gene: TRBD1; v_gene: TRBV19; CDR3aa: ASSVTGGAGYT
abundance: .; d_gene: TRBD1; v_gene: TRBV6-6; CDR3aa: ASSPQDRGLYEQY
abundance: few; d_gene: .; v_gene: TRBV19; CDR3aa: ASNPPEGNTIY
abundance: .; d_gene: .; v_gene: TRBV29-1; CDR3aa: SVGGPDQPQH
abundance: once; d_gene: .; v_gene: TRBV19; CDR3aa: ASSIQGGEQY
abundance: .; d_gene: .; v_gene: TRBV6-5; CDR3aa: ASSLAGYYGYT
abundance: .; d_gene: TRBD1; v_gene: TRBV27; CDR3aa: ASAPEGQGYNEQF
abundance: medium-sized; d_gene: .; v_gene: TRBV7-8; CDR3aa: ASSLVTEAF
abundance: few; d_gene: TRBD1; v_gene: TRBV7-8; CDR3aa: ASSLRGLGEQY
abundance: .; d_gene: .; v_gene: TRBV5-6; CDR3aa: ASSLVIGGSRTDTQY
abundance: .; d_gene: TRBD1; v_gene: TRBV6-5; CDR3aa: ASSYSRDRVYEQY
abundance: .; d_gene: .; v_gene: TRBV27; CDR3aa: ASSPFMNTEAF
abundance: .; d_gene: .; v_gene: TRBV18; CDR3aa: ASETRGTGELF
abundance: once; d_gene: .; v_gene: TRBV7-3; CDR3aa: ASSLIGGDHKTQY
abundance: .; d_gene: .; v_gene: TRBV19; CDR3aa: ASSPYRDRINQPQH
abundance: .; d_gene: TRBD1; v_gene: TRBV11-2; CDR3aa: ASSIDRGQQTSPLH
abundance: .; d_gene: .; v_gene: TRBV7-8; CDR3aa: ASSLDDRYIKNTEAF
abundance: once; d_gene: .; v_gene: TRBV5-1; CDR3aa: ASSLAGKPGEQY
abundance: .; d_gene: .; v_gene: TRBV7-9; CDR3aa: ASSSLGRGNAEAF
abundance: once; d_gene: TRBD2; v_gene: TRBV19; CDR3aa: ALRKTSGGAEETQY
abundance: .; d_gene: .; v_gene: TRBV2; CDR3aa: ASSVKAEGLRAF
abundance: .; d_gene: TRBD1; v_gene: TRBV14; CDR3aa: ASSQALRDRFSTDTQY
abundance: .; d_gene: .; v_gene: TRBV9; CDR3aa: ASSVSGLPNTEAF
abundance: few; d_gene: .; v_gene: TRBV30; CDR3aa: ASPATRGIEAF
abundance: .; d_gene: TRBD2; v_gene: TRBV7-9; CDR3aa: ASSLVPSAGGLYNEQF
abundance: few; d_gene: .; v_gene: TRBV4-1; CDR3aa: ASSQEIGGAGKLF
abundance: .; d_gene: .; v_gene: TRBV19; CDR3aa: ASTLTGGSDTEAF
abundance: .; d_gene: .; v_gene: TRBV5-3; CDR3aa: ARSPYAGVNYNEQF
abundance: .; d_gene: .; v_gene: TRBV19; CDR3aa: ASSPTGNTEAF
abundance: few; d_gene: TRBD1; v_gene: TRBV4-2; CDR3aa: ASSSRDREHEQY
abundance: .; d_gene: TRBD1; v_gene: TRBV27; CDR3aa: ASKIRTGLPLYEQY
abundance: once; d_gene: .; v_gene: TRBV5-1; CDR3aa: ASRLGPGLESEQY
abundance: .; d_gene: .; v_gene: TRBV7-9; CDR3aa: ASSLVQGWNEQY